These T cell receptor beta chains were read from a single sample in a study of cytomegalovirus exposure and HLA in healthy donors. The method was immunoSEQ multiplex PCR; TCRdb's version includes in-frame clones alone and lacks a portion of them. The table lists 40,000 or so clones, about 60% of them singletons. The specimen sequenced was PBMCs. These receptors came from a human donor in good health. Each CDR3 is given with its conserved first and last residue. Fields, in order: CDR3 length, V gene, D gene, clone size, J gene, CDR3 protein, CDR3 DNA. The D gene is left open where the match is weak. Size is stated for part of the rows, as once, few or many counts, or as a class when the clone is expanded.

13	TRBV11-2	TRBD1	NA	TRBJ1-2	CASSPDRIYGYTF	TGTGCCAGCAGCCCGGACAGGATATATGGCTACACCTTC
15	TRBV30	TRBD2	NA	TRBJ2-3	CAWSGGTRETDTQYF	TGTGCCTGGAGTGGGGGGACTAGGGAAACAGATACGCAGTATTTT
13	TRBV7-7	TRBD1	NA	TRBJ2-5	CASSLTGAETQYF	TGTGCCAGCAGCTTAACAGGGGCAGAGACCCAGTACTTC
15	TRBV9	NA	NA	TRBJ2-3	CASSVTYSNTDTQYF	TGTGCCAGCAGCGTAACCTATTCAAACACAGATACGCAGTATTTT
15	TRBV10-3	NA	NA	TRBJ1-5	CAISESIQGFQPQHF	TGTGCCATCAGTGAGTCGATCCAGGGGTTTCAGCCCCAGCATTTT
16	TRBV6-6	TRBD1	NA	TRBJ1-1	CASSKIGDRKNTEAFF	TGTGCCAGCAGTAAAATAGGGGACAGGAAAAACACTGAAGCTTTCTTT
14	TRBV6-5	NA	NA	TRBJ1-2	CASSYLRGARGYTF	TGTGCCAGCAGTTACTTGCGGGGGGCGCGTGGCTACACCTTC
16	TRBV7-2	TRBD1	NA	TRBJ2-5	CASSLVGQGIQETQYF	TGTGCCAGCAGCTTAGTAGGACAGGGTATACAAGAGACCCAGTACTTC
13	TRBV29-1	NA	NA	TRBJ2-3	CSVGGGVADTQYF	TGCAGCGTGGGAGGGGGAGTCGCAGATACGCAGTATTTT
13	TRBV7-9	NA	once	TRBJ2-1	CASSRGRSYEQFF	TGTGCCAGCAGCCGCGGCCGGAGTTATGAGCAGTTCTTC
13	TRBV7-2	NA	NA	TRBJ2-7	CASRSGPNYEQYF	TGTGCCAGCAGAAGTGGGCCAAACTACGAGCAGTACTTC
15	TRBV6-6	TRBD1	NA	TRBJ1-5	CASSVGQGSDQPQHF	TGTGCCAGCAGCGTGGGACAGGGGTCCGATCAGCCCCAGCATTTT
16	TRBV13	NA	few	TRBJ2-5	CASSLARGAPQETQYF	TGTGCCAGCAGCTTAGCCCGGGGGGCACCACAAGAGACCCAGTACTTC
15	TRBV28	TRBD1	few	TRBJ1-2	CASSYSGQGMYGYTF	TGTGCCAGCAGTTATTCGGGACAGGGGATGTATGGCTACACCTTC
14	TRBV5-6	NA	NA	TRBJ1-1	CASSSGTTYTEAFF	TGTGCCAGCAGCTCCGGGACAACTTACACTGAAGCTTTCTTT
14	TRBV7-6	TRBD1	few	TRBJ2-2	CASSPQGAGGELFF	TGTGCCAGCAGCCCCCAGGGGGCGGGAGGGGAGCTGTTTTTT
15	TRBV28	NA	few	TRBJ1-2	CASSLRQIYLYGYTF	TGTGCCAGCAGTTTACGACAGATCTACCTCTATGGCTACACCTTC
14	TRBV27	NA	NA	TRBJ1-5	CASGWTGGNQPQHF	TGTGCCAGCGGGTGGACGGGGGGCAATCAGCCCCAGCATTTT
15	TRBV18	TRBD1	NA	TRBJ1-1	CASSPLKTGLAEAFF	TGTGCCAGCTCACCCTTAAAGACAGGGCTGGCTGAAGCTTTCTTT
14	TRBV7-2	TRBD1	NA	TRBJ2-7	CASSSLGGQGKQYF	TGTGCCAGCAGCTCCCTCGGGGGACAGGGCAAGCAGTACTTC
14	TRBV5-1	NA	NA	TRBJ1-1	CASSLAGMNTEAFF	TGCGCCAGCAGCTTGGCCGGTATGAACACTGAAGCTTTCTTT
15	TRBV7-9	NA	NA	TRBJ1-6	CASSLPSGPLEPLHF	TGTGCCAGCAGCCTCCCCAGCGGTCCATTAGAGCCCCTCCACTTT
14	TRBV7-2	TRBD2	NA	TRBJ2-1	CASSPSGGVNEQFF	TGTGCCAGCAGCCCTAGCGGGGGGGTTAATGAGCAGTTCTTC
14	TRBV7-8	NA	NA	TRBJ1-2	CASSLAGFDYGYTF	TGTGCCAGCAGCTTGGCAGGGTTCGACTATGGCTACACCTTC